These T cell receptor beta chains were read from a single sample in a study of shared clonotypes between healthy human individuals. Produced via immunoSEQ multiplex PCR; TCRdb's table is partial and in-frame only. The table shows 450,000 to 500,000 clones, with around three quarters occurring only once. Sequencing was carried out using PBMCs. These receptors were collected from a woman in her 40s in good health. Some clones in this sample may be carry-over from other donors' samples. The CDR3 runs from the conserved cysteine through the conserved F or W. The D gene is left open where the match is weak. Size values are once, few and many counts, or a class for expanded clones, and some rows have none.

CDR3	DNA	J	D	size	V
CASSSGTSGIANEQFF	TGTGCCAGCAGCTCAGGGACTAGCGGGATCGCCAATGAGCAGTTCTTC	TRBJ2-1	TRBD2	.	TRBV5-4
CASSLPLTDTQYF	TGTGCCAGCAGCCTACCCCTCACAGATACGCAGTATTTT	TRBJ2-3	.	.	TRBV7-2
CASSPHLDTGELFF	TGTGCCAGCAGCCCCCATCTGGACACCGGGGAGCTGTTTTTT	TRBJ2-2	.	few	TRBV7-3
CASSRRTSGKETQYF	TGTGCCAGCAGCCGGAGGACTAGCGGAAAAGAGACCCAGTACTTC	TRBJ2-5	TRBD2	.	TRBV11-2
CASRPGLAGGDTQYF	TGCGCCAGCAGACCCGGACTAGCAGGGGGGGATACGCAGTATTTT	TRBJ2-3	.	many	TRBV4-1
CSVSRQGGSPTNYGYTF	TGCAGCGTTTCCAGACAGGGAGGATCCCCAACTAACTATGGCTACACCTTC	TRBJ1-2	TRBD1	.	TRBV29-1
CASSPPGARGQKLFF	TGTGCCAGTAGTCCCCCCGGGGCTAGGGGTCAAAAACTGTTTTTT	TRBJ1-4	.	.	TRBV19
CAISRTGTSDYNEQFF	TGTGCCATCAGCAGAACCGGGACTAGCGACTACAATGAGCAGTTCTTC	TRBJ2-1	TRBD2	.	TRBV10-3
CASSLVVDSTGNEQFF	TGCGCCAGCAGCTTGGTAGTGGACTCCACAGGCAATGAGCAGTTCTTC	TRBJ2-1	.	.	TRBV5-1
CASSSSRGTEAFF	TGTGCCAGCAGTTCTAGTAGGGGCACTGAAGCTTTCTTT	TRBJ1-1	.	.	TRBV27
CSVQNTGELFF	TGCAGCGTTCAGAACACCGGGGAGCTGTTTTTT	TRBJ2-2	.	few	TRBV29-1
CASSLRDTYGYTF	TGTGCCAGCAGTTTAAGGGACACCTATGGCTACACCTTC	TRBJ1-2	.	.	TRBV28
CASSYSGTGSSQPQHF	TGTGCCAGCAGTTACTCTGGGACAGGCTCTAGTCAGCCCCAGCATTTT	TRBJ1-5	TRBD1	.	TRBV6-6
CASSLGTNEQFF	TGCGCCAGCAGCTTGGGGACCAATGAGCAGTTCTTC	TRBJ2-1	.	.	TRBV5-1
CAWRATSGITYEQYF	TGTGCCTGGAGAGCGACTAGCGGGATAACCTACGAGCAGTACTTC	TRBJ2-7	TRBD2	.	TRBV30
CSAMTETGELFF	TGCAGCGCCATGACCGAGACCGGGGAGCTGTTTTTT	TRBJ2-2	.	.	TRBV29-1
CAWRGPDSQETQYF	TGTGCCTGGAGAGGCCCGGATTCTCAAGAGACCCAGTACTTC	TRBJ2-5	.	.	TRBV30
CASSSLRDSVYEQYF	TGTGCCAGCAGCTCCCTTCGGGACAGTGTCTACGAGCAGTACTTC	TRBJ2-7	TRBD1	.	TRBV7-6
CASNYLGETQYF	TGTGCCAGCAACTACTTAGGAGAGACCCAGTACTTC	TRBJ2-5	.	.	TRBV6-6
CASSSPRGGIFYNEQFF	TGCGCCAGCAGCTCGCCCCGGGGCGGGATCTTCTACAATGAGCAGTTCTTC	TRBJ2-1	.	.	TRBV5-1
CASSLRDRGRRNTEAFF	TGTGCCAGCAGCTTGAGGGACAGGGGAAGGAGGAACACTGAAGCTTTCTTT	TRBJ1-1	TRBD1	few	TRBV7-9
CASSSLGLADSTDTQYF	TGTGCCAGCAGCTCACTGGGACTAGCGGATAGCACAGATACGCAGTATTTT	TRBJ2-3	TRBD2	.	TRBV7-3
CASSYLQGEVAEAFF	TGTGCCAGCAGTTACTTGCAGGGGGAGGTGGCCGAAGCTTTCTTT	TRBJ1-1	TRBD1	.	TRBV6-6
CASSFPGARNEQFF	TGTGCCAGCAGCTTCCCAGGGGCCCGGAATGAGCAGTTCTTC	TRBJ2-1	.	.	TRBV7-3
CASSLGRSTDTQYF	TGTGCCAGCAGCTTGGGTCGGTCCACAGATACGCAGTATTTT	TRBJ2-3	.	.	TRBV5-4
CASRDPGLGAREQFF	TGTGCCAGCAGAGACCCGGGACTAGGCGCAAGGGAGCAGTTCTTC	TRBJ2-1	TRBD2	few	TRBV2
CASTRGGLNTGELFF	TGTGCCAGCACAAGGGGGGGACTAAACACCGGGGAGCTGTTTTTT	TRBJ2-2	.	.	TRBV7-9
CASSTLNVRAGESYEQYF	TGTGCCAGCTCTACCCTGAACGTACGGGCAGGCGAGTCCTACGAGCAGTACTTC	TRBJ2-7	.	.	TRBV18
CASSQGSGYGYTF	TGTGCCAGCAGCCAAGGCAGTGGATATGGCTACACCTTC	TRBJ1-2	.	.	TRBV14
CAWRKDSYNEQFF	TGTGCCTGGAGGAAGGATTCTTACAATGAGCAGTTCTTC	TRBJ2-1	.	once	TRBV30
CASSLSGDTQYF	TGTGCCAGCAGCTTAAGCGGGGATACGCAGTATTTT	TRBJ2-3	.	.	TRBV7-2
CARRDENSNQPQHF	TGTGCCAGAAGGGACGAAAATAGCAATCAGCCCCAGCATTTT	TRBJ1-5	.	.	TRBV21-1
CASSPELAITGELFF	TGTGCCAGCAGCCCGGAACTAGCGATCACCGGGGAGCTGTTTTTT	TRBJ2-2	TRBD2	.	TRBV7-2
CASSGLAGETQYF	TGTGCCAGCAGCGGACTAGCGGGGGAGACCCAGTACTTC	TRBJ2-5	TRBD2	.	TRBV2
CASSPNPVDTQYF	TGTGCCAGCAGCCCAAACCCGGTAGATACGCAGTATTTT	TRBJ2-3	.	.	TRBV7-9
CASSLLSGRMETQYF	TGCGCCAGCAGCCTCCTTAGCGGGAGGATGGAGACCCAGTACTTC	TRBJ2-5	TRBD2	.	TRBV4-1
CASSLLGYTEAFF	TGTGCCAGCAGTTTGCTGGGTTACACTGAAGCTTTCTTT	TRBJ1-1	.	few	TRBV28
CASSDRQGGSTDTQYF	TGTGCCAGCAGTGACCGACAGGGGGGGAGCACAGATACGCAGTATTTT	TRBJ2-3	TRBD1	.	TRBV25-1
CASSLESSGANVLTF	TGTGCCAGCAGCTTAGAAAGCTCTGGGGCCAACGTCCTGACTTTC	TRBJ2-6	.	.	TRBV7-2
CASKNDPGRGQPQHF	TGTGCCAGCAAGAACGACCCAGGGAGGGGCCAGCCCCAGCATTTT	TRBJ1-5	.	.	TRBV28
CASSSPGKNEQYF	TGTGCCAGCAGTTCCCCGGGGAAGAATGAGCAGTACTTC	TRBJ2-7	.	few	TRBV27
CASSELGWSSSYNEQFF	TGTGCCAGCAGTGAACTAGGCTGGAGTAGCTCCTACAATGAGCAGTTCTTC	TRBJ2-1	.	.	TRBV2
CASSIASSNQPQHF	TGTGCCAGTAGTATCGCGAGTAGCAATCAGCCCCAGCATTTT	TRBJ1-5	.	.	TRBV19
CSASRGEGYTF	TGCAGCGCTAGTCGGGGGGAAGGCTACACCTTC	TRBJ1-2	.	.	TRBV20-1
CASSPRGQETQYF	TGTGCCAGCAGCCCCCGAGGGCAAGAGACCCAGTACTTC	TRBJ2-5	.	once	TRBV9
CASSEWSGLSYGYTF	TGTGCCAGCAGTGAGTGGAGTGGACTTTCCTATGGCTACACCTTC	TRBJ1-2	.	once	TRBV6-1
CASSTTGTWETQYF	TGTGCCAGCAGCACGACAGGTACTTGGGAGACCCAGTACTTC	TRBJ2-5	.	.	TRBV7-9
CAISESIVRANTEAFF	TGTGCCATCAGTGAGTCGATCGTGCGCGCGAACACTGAAGCTTTCTTT	TRBJ1-1	.	.	TRBV10-3
CASSLRGGGGRTDTQYF	TGTGCCAGCAGCTTAAGGGGCGGTGGAGGGAGGACAGATACGCAGTATTTT	TRBJ2-3	.	.	TRBV7-3
CASSPGLAGEVGELFF	TGTGCCAGCAGCCCAGGACTAGCGGGAGAAGTCGGGGAGCTGTTTTTT	TRBJ2-2	TRBD2	.	TRBV4-2
CASRETGQSNEQFF	TGTGCCAGCAGGGAGACGGGACAGTCCAATGAGCAGTTCTTC	TRBJ2-1	TRBD1	.	TRBV2
CASSAEDRSYHGYTF	TGTGCCAGCAGCGCTGAGGACAGGAGCTATCATGGCTACACCTTC	TRBJ1-2	TRBD1	.	TRBV9
CASSVRQASTDTQYF	TGTGCCAGCAGTGTCCGACAGGCTAGCACAGATACGCAGTATTTT	TRBJ2-3	.	.	TRBV2
CASSVGAFGTQYF	TGTGCCAGCAGTGTAGGGGCTTTCGGGACCCAGTACTTC	TRBJ2-5	.	.	TRBV2
CASSPRIARQGADTQYF	TGTGCCAGCTCACCAAGGATCGCGAGACAGGGGGCAGATACGCAGTATTTT	TRBJ2-3	TRBD1	few	TRBV18
CASSVSGSTNEKLFF	TGTGCCAGCAGCGTATCCGGGTCGACGAATGAAAAACTGTTTTTT	TRBJ1-4	.	.	TRBV9
CASSSYPVYNQPQHF	TGTGCCAGCAGTTCTTACCCAGTATACAATCAGCCCCAGCATTTT	TRBJ1-5	.	.	TRBV27
CASSVEGTGSYEQYF	TGTGCCAGCAGCGTAGAGGGGACAGGGAGCTACGAGCAGTACTTC	TRBJ2-7	TRBD1	.	TRBV9
CASSQDLGREDYGYTF	TGTGCCAGCAGCCAAGATTTGGGGAGGGAGGACTATGGCTACACCTTC	TRBJ1-2	.	.	TRBV4-2
CSVTGGRGRSNDEQYF	TGCAGCGTCACGGGGGGCAGGGGGCGAAGTAATGACGAGCAGTACTTC	TRBJ2-7	.	few	TRBV29-1